These T cell receptor beta chains were read from a single sample in a study of shared T cell receptors in the human thymus. Assay used: immunoSEQ multiplex PCR; TCRdb lists only in-frame clones, some missing. This table holds 550,000 to 800,000 clones, 80% to 90% found once. This sample also appeared in a second study, on human thymus T cells.

The specimen sequenced was thymocytes. The receptors originated from a girl under three years old with a congenital heart defect. CDR3s include the opening cysteine and the closing phenylalanine or tryptophan. A D gene is named only where the DNA matches it firmly. Size values are once, few and many counts, or a class for expanded clones, and some rows have none.

j_call d_call clone_size v_call cdr3_aa cdr3_nt
TRBJ1-4 TRBD1 . TRBV5-6 CASSLLPGQGFEKLFF TGTGCCAGCAGCTTGTTACCGGGACAGGGATTTGAAAAACTGTTTTTT
TRBJ2-3 TRBD2 once TRBV7-3 CASSLLGQGLAGGPGDTQYF TGTGCCAGCAGCTTATTAGGACAGGGACTAGCGGGGGGGCCCGGAGATACGCAGTATTTT
TRBJ2-3 . . TRBV19 CASSIGPGATDTQYF TGTGCCAGTAGTATAGGGCCAGGGGCCACAGATACGCAGTATTTT
TRBJ1-5 . . TRBV2 CASSEGQARHGPQHF TGTGCCAGCAGTGAGGGCCAGGCTCGGCATGGGCCCCAGCATTTT
TRBJ1-4 . . TRBV4-3 CASSPTHRERHEKLFF TGCGCCAGCAGCCCGACTCACAGGGAGCGTCATGAAAAACTGTTTTTT
TRBJ1-2 TRBD1 . TRBV28 CASSPNRTGVGANYGYTF TGTGCCAGCAGTCCGAATCGGACAGGGGTGGGCGCTAACTATGGCTACACCTTC
TRBJ1-1 . . TRBV25-1 CASSHLTGNTEAFF TGTGCCAGCAGTCACCTGACGGGGAACACTGAAGCTTTCTTT
TRBJ2-5 . . TRBV28 CASSSPRYQETQYF TGTGCCAGCAGCTCCCCTAGGTACCAAGAGACCCAGTACTTC
TRBJ1-2 . few TRBV29-1 CSVGPPTGSSNYGYTF TGCAGCGTTGGCCCTCCCACAGGGTCGTCAAACTATGGCTACACCTTC
TRBJ1-2 TRBD1 . TRBV20-1 CSAPRDRDYTF TGCAGTGCGCCGCGTGACAGGGACTACACCTTC
TRBJ2-5 . . TRBV4-3 CASSQDLQETQYF TGCGCCAGCAGCCAAGATCTACAGGAGACCCAGTACTTC
TRBJ2-1 TRBD2 once TRBV27 CASSSGGDLHEQFF TGTGCCAGCAGCAGCGGGGGGGACTTACATGAGCAGTTCTTC
TRBJ2-7 . . TRBV13 CASSSLSLYEQYF TGTGCCAGCAGCTCCTTATCCCTCTACGAGCAGTACTTC
TRBJ2-3 TRBD2 . TRBV7-9 CASWSGGLTDTQYF TGTGCCAGCTGGAGCGGGGGGCTCACAGATACGCAGTATTTT
TRBJ1-3 . once TRBV4-1 CASSQANSGNTIYF TGCGCCAGCAGCCAAGCCAACTCTGGAAACACCATATATTTT
TRBJ2-3 TRBD1 . TRBV27 CASSPPAGGVRTDTQYF TGTGCCAGCAGTCCACCCGCAGGGGGCGTTCGCACAGATACGCAGTATTTT
TRBJ1-3 . . TRBV4-3 CASSQDPGPSSGNTIYF TGCGCCAGCAGCCAAGATCCGGGTCCGAGTTCTGGAAACACCATATATTTT
TRBJ1-4 . . TRBV7-9 CASSFSNRPPEKLFF TGTGCCAGCAGCTTCTCCAACAGGCCACCCGAAAAACTGTTTTTT
TRBJ2-2 TRBD2 . TRBV4-1 CASSQAGPGGLIPHNTGELFF TGCGCCAGCAGCCAAGCAGGGCCGGGAGGACTGATCCCTCATAACACCGGGGAGCTGTTTTTT
TRBJ1-6 . . TRBV7-3 CASSLGGAMTPLHF TGTGCCAGCAGCTTGGGGGGAGCGATGACACCCCTCCACTTT
TRBJ2-6 . . TRBV27 CASSFIRGPSSGANVLTF TGTGCCAGCAGTTTCATCAGGGGCCCTTCCTCTGGGGCCAACGTCCTGACTTTC
TRBJ1-2 . . TRBV4-1 CASSQGQWGPPYGYTF TGCGCCAGCAGCCAAGGTCAATGGGGGCCTCCCTATGGCTACACCTTC
TRBJ1-2 . . TRBV7-9 CASSRQTVNYGYTF TGTGCCAGCAGCCGTCAGACAGTCAACTATGGCTACACCTTC
TRBJ1-5 . . TRBV19 CASAKGDNQPQHF TGTGCCAGTGCAAAGGGGGACAATCAGCCCCAGCATTTT
TRBJ2-2 TRBD1 few TRBV9 CASSAGETGGTGELFF TGTGCCAGCAGCGCGGGAGAGACAGGGGGCACCGGGGAGCTGTTTTTT
TRBJ2-5 . . TRBV10-1 CASSDGETQYF TGCGCCAGCAGTGACGGAGAGACCCAGTACTTC
TRBJ1-2 . . TRBV6-5 CASRRQARGYGYTF TGTGCCAGCAGGCGACAGGCCCGGGGCTATGGCTACACCTTC
TRBJ2-7 TRBD1 . TRBV11-3 CASSSGGEQYF TGTGCCAGCAGCTCAGGGGGCGAGCAGTACTTC
TRBJ2-1 . . TRBV27 CASSFLGARDNEQFF TGTGCCAGCAGTTTTTTGGGGGCGCGAGACAATGAGCAGTTCTTC
TRBJ1-3 TRBD1 once TRBV5-1 CASSFRPGQGRSGPGNTIYF TGCGCCAGCAGCTTCAGACCGGGACAGGGACGCAGTGGGCCTGGAAACACCATATATTTT
TRBJ2-6 TRBD1 . TRBV29-1 CSAPGGAGANVLTF TGCAGCGCCCCAGGGGGCGCTGGGGCCAACGTCCTGACTTTC
TRBJ2-7 TRBD2 . TRBV28 CASTLTSGGGYEQYF TGTGCCAGCACTCTCACTAGCGGGGGTGGTTACGAGCAGTACTTC
TRBJ1-2 . . TRBV6-1 CASRFLGILSYTF TGTGCCAGCCGTTTCCTTGGTATCCTATCTTACACCTTC
TRBJ2-1 TRBD2 . TRBV4-1 CASSQEATPGLAYNEQFF TGCGCCAGCAGCCAAGAGGCGACCCCGGGACTAGCCTACAATGAGCAGTTCTTC
TRBJ1-5 TRBD1 . TRBV10-3 CAISRQGLEPQHF TGTGCCATCTCTCGACAGGGTTTGGAGCCCCAGCATTTT
TRBJ2-7 TRBD2 few TRBV20-1 CSARLAGEQYF TGCAGTGCTCGACTAGCTGGTGAGCAGTACTTC
TRBJ1-1 TRBD1 . TRBV4-3 CASSQGTGDPQGTEAFF TGCGCCAGCAGCCAAGGGACAGGGGACCCCCAAGGCACTGAAGCTTTCTTT
TRBJ1-1 . . TRBV7-4 CASSLLEVPQNTEAFF TGTGCCAGCAGCTTATTAGAAGTTCCCCAGAACACTGAAGCTTTCTTT
TRBJ1-3 TRBD1 . TRBV5-4 CASSSTGGAGNTIYF TGTGCCAGCAGCTCGACAGGGGGTGCTGGAAACACCATATATTTT
TRBJ2-7 . once TRBV19 CASSIPHPRGSEEQYF TGTGCCAGTAGTATCCCGCATCCTCGGGGGTCAGAAGAGCAGTACTTC
TRBJ2-5 . . TRBV27 CASRELQAKQETQYF TGTGCCAGCAGGGAGTTACAGGCGAAGCAAGAGACCCAGTACTTC
TRBJ2-2 TRBD2 . TRBV10-2 CASIGLAGGRTGELFF TGCGCCAGCATTGGACTAGCGGGGGGGCGGACCGGGGAGCTGTTTTTT
TRBJ1-1 . . TRBV4-1 CASSQDEGVRNTEAFF TGCGCCAGCAGCCAAGACGAGGGGGTCAGAAACACTGAAGCTTTCTTT
TRBJ1-3 . once TRBV15 CATSTLTGPGNTIYF TGTGCCACCAGCACCCTGACAGGACCTGGAAACACCATATATTTT
TRBJ2-7 TRBD2 . TRBV27 CASIGGRGASF TGTGCCAGCATAGGTGGGAGGGGAGCAAGCTTC
TRBJ2-2 TRBD1 . TRBV4-3 CASSLGQGRDTGELFF TGCGCCAGCAGCCTGGGACAGGGGAGAGACACCGGGGAGCTGTTTTTT
TRBJ2-2 TRBD1 . TRBV6-5 CAARSRGRTGELFF TGTGCCGCTAGGAGCAGGGGGCGCACCGGGGAGCTGTTTTTT
TRBJ2-1 TRBD1 . TRBV5-1 CASSDGGTGSHEQFF TGCGCCAGCAGCGATGGGGGGACAGGGTCCCATGAGCAGTTCTTC
TRBJ2-1 TRBD1 . TRBV2 CASSEVFPPLTGGSPLSYNEQFF TGTGCCAGCAGTGAAGTCTTCCCCCCGTTAACAGGGGGCTCGCCCCTCTCCTACAATGAGCAGTTCTTC
TRBJ2-5 . . TRBV2 CASSPDRRETQYF TGTGCCAGCTCGCCGGACCGGAGGGAGACCCAGTACTTC
TRBJ1-4 . . TRBV7-9 CASTWGAPGVLFF TGTGCCAGCACTTGGGGCGCTCCTGGGGTACTGTTTTTT
TRBJ1-2 . . TRBV9 CASSVIPPDSGYTF TGTGCCAGCAGCGTAATTCCCCCGGACTCTGGCTACACCTTC
TRBJ1-2 . . TRBV5-6 CASSLGRGIVNYGYTF TGTGCCAGCAGCTTGGGGAGAGGGATTGTTAACTATGGCTACACCTTC
TRBJ1-1 . . TRBV29-1 CSVVKGRGWGNTEAFF TGCAGCGTTGTAAAAGGGCGAGGGTGGGGGAACACTGAAGCTTTCTTT
TRBJ1-2 . . TRBV6-5 CASTVGRGYGYTF TGTGCCAGCACCGTGGGGCGGGGCTATGGCTACACCTTC
TRBJ2-7 TRBD2 . TRBV7-8 CASSFWAGGVDEQYF TGTGCCAGCAGCTTTTGGGCGGGGGGAGTCGACGAGCAGTACTTC
TRBJ2-7 TRBD1 . TRBV7-3 CASSLSGDRGGEQYF TGTGCCAGCAGCTTATCAGGCGACAGGGGAGGCGAGCAGTACTTC